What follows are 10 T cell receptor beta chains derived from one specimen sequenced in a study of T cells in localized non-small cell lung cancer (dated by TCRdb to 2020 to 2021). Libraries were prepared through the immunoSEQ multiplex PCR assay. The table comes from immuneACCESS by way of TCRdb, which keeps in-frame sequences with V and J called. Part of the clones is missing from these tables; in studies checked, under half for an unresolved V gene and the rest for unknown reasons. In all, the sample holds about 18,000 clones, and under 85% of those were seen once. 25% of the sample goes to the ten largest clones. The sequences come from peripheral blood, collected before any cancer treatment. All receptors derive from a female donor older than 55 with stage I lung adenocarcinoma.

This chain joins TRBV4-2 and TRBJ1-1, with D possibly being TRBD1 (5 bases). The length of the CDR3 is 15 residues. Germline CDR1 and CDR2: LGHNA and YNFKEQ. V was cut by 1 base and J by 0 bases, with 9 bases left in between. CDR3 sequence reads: CASSQAGGMNTEAFF. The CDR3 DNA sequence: TGTGCCAGCAGCCAAGCGGGGGGGATGAACACTGAAGCTTTCTTT.

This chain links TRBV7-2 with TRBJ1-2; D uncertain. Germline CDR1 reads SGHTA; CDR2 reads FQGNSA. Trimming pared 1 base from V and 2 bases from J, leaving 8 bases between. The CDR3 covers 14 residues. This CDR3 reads CASSLERGNYGYTF. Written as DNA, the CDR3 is TGTGCCAGCAGCTTAGAACGGGGAAACTATGGCTACACCTTC.

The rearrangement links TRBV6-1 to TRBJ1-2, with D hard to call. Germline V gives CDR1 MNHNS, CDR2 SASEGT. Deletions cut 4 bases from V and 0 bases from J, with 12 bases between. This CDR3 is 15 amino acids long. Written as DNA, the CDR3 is TGTGCCAGCAGTGCTTTTTTTGCTGCTAACTATGGCTACACCTTC. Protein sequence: CASSAFFAANYGYTF.

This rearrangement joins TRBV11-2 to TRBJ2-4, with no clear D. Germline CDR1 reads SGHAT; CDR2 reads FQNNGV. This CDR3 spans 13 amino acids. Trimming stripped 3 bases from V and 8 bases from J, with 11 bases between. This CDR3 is CASSFRKTDIQYF. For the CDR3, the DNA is TGTGCCAGCAGCTTTAGGAAGACGGACATTCAGTACTTC.

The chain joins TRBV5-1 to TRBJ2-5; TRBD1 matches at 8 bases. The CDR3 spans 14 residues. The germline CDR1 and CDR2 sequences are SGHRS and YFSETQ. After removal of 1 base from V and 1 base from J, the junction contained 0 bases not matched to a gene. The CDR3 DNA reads TGCGCCAGCAGCTTGCAGGGGGCCCAAGAGACCCAGTACTTC. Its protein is CASSLQGAQETQYF.

As DNA, the CDR3 is TGCGCCAGCAGCTCCACAGGACAGCCCCAAGAGACCCAGTACTTC. The encoded protein is CASSSTGQPQETQYF. The gene calls are TRBV5-1 and TRBJ2-5, with a tentative D call TRBD1 (6 bases). This CDR3 has 15 residues. Trimming took 3 bases from V and 1 from J, leaving 13 bases between them. Germline CDR1 and CDR2: SGHRS and YFSETQ.

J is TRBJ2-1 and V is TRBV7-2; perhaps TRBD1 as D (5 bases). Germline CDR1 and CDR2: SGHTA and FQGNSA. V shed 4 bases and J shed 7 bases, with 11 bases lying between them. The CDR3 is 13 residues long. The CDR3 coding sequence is TGTGCCAGCAGCTACACTCAGGGTAATGAGCAGTTCTTC. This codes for CASSYTQGNEQFF. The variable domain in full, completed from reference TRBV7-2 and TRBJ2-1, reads GAGVSQSPSNKVTEKGKDVELRCDPISGHTALYWYRQSLGQGLEFLIYFQGNSAPDKSGLPSDRFSAERTGGSVSTLTIQRTQQEDSAVYLCASSYTQGNEQFFGPGTRLTVL.

CDR3 residues: CASSTQGSYEQYF. The DNA for the CDR3 is TGTGCCAGTAGTACCCAGGGATCCTACGAGCAGTACTTC. The chain recombines TRBV19 with TRBJ2-7; D is perhaps TRBD1 (5 bases). The CDR3 consists of 13 residues. CDR1 and CDR2 (germline): LNHDA, SQIVND (reference sequence). V was trimmed by 4 bases and J by 1 base, leaving 8 bases between them.

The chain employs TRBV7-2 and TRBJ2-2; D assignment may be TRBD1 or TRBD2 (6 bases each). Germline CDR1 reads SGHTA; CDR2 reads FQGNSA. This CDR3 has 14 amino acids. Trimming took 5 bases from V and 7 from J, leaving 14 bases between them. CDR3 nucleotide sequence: TGTGCCAGCAGCCAGACTAGGGGGATCGGGGAGCTGTTTTTT. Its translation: CASSQTRGIGELFF.

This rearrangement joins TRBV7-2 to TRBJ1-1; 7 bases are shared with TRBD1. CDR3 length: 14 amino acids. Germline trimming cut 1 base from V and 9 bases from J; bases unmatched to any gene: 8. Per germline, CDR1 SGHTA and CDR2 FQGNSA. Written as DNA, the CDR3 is TGTGCCAGCAGCTTAGTGGGACAGCAGCGTCAAGCTTTCTTT. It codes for CASSLVGQQRQAFF.